The sequence of this TCR beta chain was determined in a study of Ad26.COV2.S vaccination and SARS-CoV-2 variants. Study-level background: The donor belonged to the COV1001 Ad26.COV2.S trial arm. Administration of Ad26.COV2.S was intramuscular, either once or twice 56 days apart. Points from the study as a whole: Individuals receiving vaccine had higher spike-specific TCR breadth than placebo recipients did. Substantial breadth was reported for post-vaccination spike-specific CD8+ and CD4+ T cells.

Germline CDR1 SGHRS, CDR2 YFSETQ. The length of the CDR3 is 13 residues. The V and J ends lost 0 bases and 2 bases respectively, with 6 bases between them. The data were produced by immunoSEQ multiplex PCR, yet TCRdb's version contains in-frame clones alone and is incomplete. This table has more than 300,000 clones, more than 85% appearing once. Treatment described: around 19 received Ad26.COV2.S at low or high dose, single or two shots; about 5 received placebo; per-sample allocation not given. Samples analyzed were those drawn on day 63 after the first vaccine or placebo injection. Concerning this clone itself: Its matching antigen is unknown.

The specimen comprised peripheral blood, sampled in a trial of Ad26.COV2.S vaccine versus placebo. The chain uses TRBV5-1 and TRBJ2-7; D gene ambiguous. The clonotype originates from a person between 18 and 59 years old who received the Ad26.COV2.S COVID-19 vaccine or a placebo. CDR3 residues: CASSLDGTYEQYF. The CDR3 DNA sequence: TGCGCCAGCAGCTTGGACGGAACCTACGAGCAGTACTTC. The complete variable domain, with remaining parts taken from reference TRBV5-1 and TRBJ2-7, reads KAGVTQTPRYLIKTRGQQVTLSCSPISGHRSVSWYQQTPGQGLQFLFEYFSETQRNKGNFPGRFSGRQFSNSRSEMNVSTLELGDSALYLCASSLDGTYEQYFGPGTRLTVT.